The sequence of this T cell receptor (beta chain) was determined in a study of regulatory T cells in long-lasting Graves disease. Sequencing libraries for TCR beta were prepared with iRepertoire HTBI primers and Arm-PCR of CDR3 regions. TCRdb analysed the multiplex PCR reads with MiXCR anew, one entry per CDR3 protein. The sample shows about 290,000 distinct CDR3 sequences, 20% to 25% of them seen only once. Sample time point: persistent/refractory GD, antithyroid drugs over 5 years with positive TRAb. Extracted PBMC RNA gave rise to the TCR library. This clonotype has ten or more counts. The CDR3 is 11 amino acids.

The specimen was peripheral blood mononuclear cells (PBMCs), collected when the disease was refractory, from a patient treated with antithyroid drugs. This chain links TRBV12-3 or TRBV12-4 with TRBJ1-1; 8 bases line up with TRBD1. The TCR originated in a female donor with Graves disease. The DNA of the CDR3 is TGTTCTGACAGGGGCAACACTGAAGCTTTCTTT. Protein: CSDRGNTEAFF.